This entry lists 14 T cell receptor beta chains sequenced from one sample in a study of shared clonotypes between healthy human individuals. Clones were sequenced by immunoSEQ multiplex PCR, and TCRdb holds only the in-frame ones, with some missing. The sample shows some 510,000 clones, less than 85% of them seen only once. Sequencing used PBMCs. The source is a woman in her 40s in good health. Some clones in this sample may be carry-over from other donors' samples.

V and J are TRBV2 and TRBJ2-2, with TRBD1 as a possible D gene (5 bases). Germline values: CDR1 SNHLY, CDR2 FYNNEI. Trimming removed 2 bases at V and 4 bases at J, with 5 bases between. This CDR3 spans 13 amino acids. CDR3 sequence reads: CASSEQGTGELFF. DNA for the CDR3: TGTGCCAGCAGTGAACAGGGCACCGGGGAGCTGTTTTTT.

The genes are TRBV4-1 and TRBJ2-1; D ambiguous. V lost 0 bases and J lost 1, with 7 bases in between. This CDR3 has 15 amino acids. Germline V CDR1 and CDR2: MGHRA, YSYEKL. CDR3 bases: TGCGCCAGCAGCCAAGACCCAGCGTCCTACAATGAGCAGTTCTTC. It codes for CASSQDPASYNEQFF.

The chain uses TRBV29-1 and TRBJ2-2; tentative D call: TRBD2 (5 bases). With 4 bases removed from V and 4 bases from J, the gap between germline ends came to 10 bases. This CDR3 contains 13 residues. CDR1 and CDR2 (germline): SQVTM, ANQGSEA. In DNA, the CDR3 is TGCAGCGTTGTAGTTGGAGGCACCGGGGAGCTGTTTTTT. Protein sequence: CSVVVGGTGELFF.

The chain has TRBV19 and TRBJ2-7; 10 positions agree with TRBD1. CDR3 length equals 14 residues. The V segment lost 4 bases and the J segment 3 bases; nucleotides outside the gene matches: 3. The germline gives CDR1 LNHDA, CDR2 SQIVND (reference sequence). This CDR3 reads CASSRQGAIYEQYF. The CDR3 coding sequence is TGTGCCAGTAGTAGACAGGGGGCGATCTACGAGCAGTACTTC.

A single count supports this clone. The chain uses TRBV18 and TRBJ1-4; D gene ambiguous. V dropped 3 bases and J dropped 7 bases, with 9 bases sitting between them. CDR3 length: 13 residues. CDR1 is KGHSH, CDR2 LQKENI, per germline. CDR3 residues: CASSPGSREKLFF. The CDR3 coding sequence is TGTGCCAGCTCACCGGGCAGTCGTGAAAAACTGTTTTTT.

V gene TRBV7-3 combines with J gene TRBJ1-1; tentative D call: TRBD1 (6 bases). The length of the CDR3 is 14 residues. Germline V gene sequence: CDR1 SGHTA, CDR2 FQGTGA. V lost 1 base and J lost 4, with 10 bases in between. CDR3 sequence: CASSLSGRGTEAFF. CDR3 coding DNA: TGTGCCAGCAGCTTAAGTGGCAGGGGCACTGAAGCTTTCTTT.

The chain couples TRBV6-1 to TRBJ1-1; a possible D gene is TRBD1 (6 bases). CDR1 is MNHNS, CDR2 SASEGT, per germline. Between the trimmed V and J ends, which lost 6 bases and 0 bases, there was a span of 14 bases. The CDR3 length is 15 residues. The CDR3 sequence: CASRAPGTLNTEAFF. The CDR3 bases are TGTGCCAGCAGGGCCCCCGGGACACTGAACACTGAAGCTTTCTTT.

The rearrangement joins TRBV29-1 to TRBJ2-5; 9 nucleotides align to TRBD1. CDR1 and CDR2 from the germline V gene are SQVTM and ANQGSEA. The CDR3 has 18 residues. Trimming cost V 1 base and J 5 bases; bases outside gene matches: 17. This CDR3 reads CSVEVLGQGFGGWETQYF. DNA for the CDR3: TGCAGCGTTGAAGTTCTCGGACAGGGGTTTGGGGGTTGGGAGACCCAGTACTTC.

V usage is TRBV19 and J usage is TRBJ2-7, with 7 bases identical to TRBD1. With 4 bases clipped from V and 7 bases from J, the junction kept 22 bases outside the gene matches. There are 18 residues in the CDR3. In germline, CDR1 is LNHDA, CDR2 SQIVND (reference sequence). CDR3: CASSTHGQARTITTEQYF. In DNA form, the CDR3 reads TGTGCCAGTAGTACTCATGGACAGGCCCGAACGATTACTACTGAGCAGTACTTC.

J is TRBJ2-1 and V is TRBV18, with TRBD2 identical over 12 bases. V lost 6 bases and J lost 0; bases outside the gene matches: 6. Germline CDR1 KGHSH, CDR2 LQKENI. The CDR3 extends over 17 amino acids. The CDR3 DNA follows: TGTGCCAGCTCTCTCCTGACTAGCGGGAGCTCCTACAATGAGCAGTTCTTC. Protein: CASSLLTSGSSYNEQFF.

The chain uses TRBV28 and TRBJ2-1; 11 bases are a match to TRBD2. The CDR3 has 16 amino acids. Trimming took 2 bases from V and 7 from J; bases not matched to a gene: 7. Per germline, CDR1 MDHEN and CDR2 SYDVKM. CDR3 in DNA: TGTGCCAGCAGTTTAATCGCTAGCGGGAGGCGGAATGAGCAGTTCTTC. It translates to CASSLIASGRRNEQFF. Full variable domain (outside the CDR3, taken from reference TRBV28 and TRBJ2-1): DVKVTQSSRYLVKRTGEKVFLECVQDMDHENMFWYRQDPGLGLRLIYFSYDVKMKEKGDIPEGYSVSREKKERFSLILESASTNQTSMYLCASSLIASGRRNEQFFGPGTRLTVL.

The chain couples TRBV30 to TRBJ2-7; weak D call: TRBD1 (6 bases). The V end lost 3 bases, the J end lost 7 bases, and 19 bases lay between the germline ends. The CDR3 runs to 14 residues. The germline CDR1 and CDR2 sequences are GTSNPN and SVGIG (reference sequence). CDR3 in DNA: TGTGCCTGGAGCCGCAGGGGTTTGCTAGGGGAGCAGTACTTC. It encodes CAWSRRGLLGEQYF.

This chain joins TRBV18 and TRBJ1-1; 8 positions match TRBD1. Per germline, CDR1 KGHSH and CDR2 LQKENI. V was pared by 2 bases and J by 2 bases, with 7 bases of the junction left unmatched. This CDR3 comprises 16 residues. CDR3 loop: CASSPSRQGTNTEAFF. For the CDR3, the DNA is TGTGCCAGCTCACCATCGCGACAGGGGACCAACACTGAAGCTTTCTTT.

This sequence joins TRBV27 and TRBJ2-2; TRBD2 matches 13 bases. The junction had 2 bases not matched to a gene; V was cut back by 2 bases and J by 5 bases. Germline-derived CDR1 and CDR2 are MNHEY and SMNVEV (reference sequence). The CDR3 contains 16 residues. CDR3: CASSLTGLAGTGELFF. CDR3 DNA sequence: TGTGCCAGCAGTTTAACGGGACTAGCGGGGACCGGGGAGCTGTTTTTT.